The rows below give T cell receptor beta chains drawn from one sample of a study of cytomegalovirus exposure and HLA in healthy donors. Profiled with immunoSEQ multiplex PCR; TCRdb holds only in-frame clones, not every one. The sample holds roughly 130,000 clones, less than 75% seen once. The specimen was PBMCs. These receptors were taken from a woman between 35 and 50 years old in good health and CMV-seropositive. Each CDR3 is given with its conserved first and last residue. A D gene is named only where the DNA matches it firmly. Part of the rows lack a size; the others show once, few, many or a class for expanded clones.

TRBJ1-2 NA TRBV28 TRBD1 TGTGCCAGCAGTCGTGGGACAGGCTATGGCTACACCTTC CASSRGTGYGYTF
TRBJ2-1 NA TRBV6-1 NA TGTGCCAGCAGTGAAAATATTGGGGGCGCCTCCTACAATGAGCAGTTCTTC CASSENIGGASYNEQFF
TRBJ1-6 NA TRBV21-1 NA TGTGCCAGCAGCATAAAACAGGGGCCGTACTCCTATAATTCACCCCTCCACTTT CASSIKQGPYSYNSPLHF
TRBJ1-2 NA TRBV7-2 NA TGTGCCGCAGGGGAGCGGGGGGATGGCTACACCTTC CAAGERGDGYTF
TRBJ1-1 NA TRBV5-4 NA TGTGCCAGCAGCCCTACAGGGAACACTGAAGCTTTCTTT CASSPTGNTEAFF
TRBJ1-2 once TRBV15 TRBD1 TGTGCCACCAGCTCAAGACCGGGACAGCTCTATGGCTACACCTTC CATSSRPGQLYGYTF
TRBJ2-3 NA TRBV19 TRBD2 TGTGCCAGTAGGTCGGGGGGGCCAGGCACAGATACGCAGTATTTT CASRSGGPGTDTQYF
TRBJ1-1 many TRBV30 NA TGTGCCTGGAGCCTTCGAAGGGGAGGCGGCACTGAAGCTTTCTTT CAWSLRRGGGTEAFF
TRBJ2-6 many TRBV6-4 NA TGTGCCAGCAGTGACTCGTTCGGCTCTGGGGCCAACGTCCTGACTTTC CASSDSFGSGANVLTF
TRBJ2-3 NA TRBV6-5 TRBD2 TGTGCCAGCAGAATTAGCGGGGGGGGAGATACGCAGTATTTT CASRISGGGDTQYF
TRBJ2-2 NA TRBV7-2 TRBD2 TGTGCCAGCAGCTTACAATCGGCGGGGGGGCCCGGGGAGCTGTTTTTT CASSLQSAGGPGELFF
TRBJ2-1 NA TRBV5-1 NA TGCGCCAGCAGCTTCGGGAATCAGAACAATGAGCAGTTCTTC CASSFGNQNNEQFF
TRBJ2-5 NA TRBV5-1 NA TGCGCCAGCAGCGTACTAGCTATTCAAGAGACCCAGTACTTC CASSVLAIQETQYF
TRBJ1-1 few TRBV9 TRBD1 TGTGCCAGCAGCCCCCGTCCCGGGACAGGGCCTGAAGCTTTCTTT CASSPRPGTGPEAFF
TRBJ1-3 NA TRBV18 TRBD1 TGTGCCAGCTCCCCGACCGCTGCAGGGGGCGAAGGAAACACCATATATTTT CASSPTAAGGEGNTIYF
TRBJ1-5 few TRBV7-2 TRBD1 TGTGCCAGCAGCTATCGTACTTATCAGGGGGCTGGCAATCAGCCCCAGCATTTT CASSYRTYQGAGNQPQHF
TRBJ2-7 NA TRBV7-7 NA TGTGCTAGCAGCTTAGGGCAGGGGGGAACCTACGAGCAGTACTTC CASSLGQGGTYEQYF
TRBJ1-1 once TRBV6-5 TRBD1 TGTGCCAGCAGTCCGGACAGGGGGAACACTGAAGCTTTCTTT CASSPDRGNTEAFF
TRBJ2-7 NA TRBV19 TRBD1 TGTGCCAGTAGTATGGTGACAGGGTCGCTCGAGCAGTACTTC CASSMVTGSLEQYF
TRBJ1-6 NA TRBV14 NA TGTGCCAGCAGCCAAGCCCCCCAGGGGTTAGGCCTCCACTTT CASSQAPQGLGLHF
TRBJ2-5 NA TRBV9 NA TGTGCCAGCAGCGTAGCTACGGGACTTTACCAAGAGACCCAGTACTTC CASSVATGLYQETQYF
TRBJ2-2 NA TRBV10-3 TRBD1 TGTGCCATCCTTGGGACAGGGGGAACCGGGGAGCTGTTTTTT CAILGTGGTGELFF
TRBJ1-2 NA TRBV6-6 NA TGTGCCAGCAGACCTTCAGCCCACAGGGACGGCTACACCTTC CASRPSAHRDGYTF
TRBJ2-7 NA TRBV28 TRBD1 TGTGCCAGCTTCCCCGCCGGGACAGGGGCCTACGAGCAGTACTTC CASFPAGTGAYEQYF
TRBJ1-5 NA TRBV28 NA TGTGCCAGCAGGCGACCGGGTCAGCCCCAGCATTTT CASRRPGQPQHF
TRBJ2-7 NA TRBV7-2 TRBD2 TGTGCCAGCAGCTTAGGACCTAGCGGGAGAGCCTACGAGCAGTACTTC CASSLGPSGRAYEQYF
TRBJ2-1 few TRBV9 TRBD2 TGTGCCAGCAGCGTATATGATACTAGCGGTGCCTACAATGAGCAGTTCTTC CASSVYDTSGAYNEQFF
TRBJ1-1 NA TRBV2 NA TGTGCCAGCATCGATGGAGGGAATCTAGGCACTGAAGCTTTCTTT CASIDGGNLGTEAFF
TRBJ2-1 NA TRBV19 NA TGTGCCAGTAGTATCGCGGGATACTCCTACAATGAGCAGTTCTTC CASSIAGYSYNEQFF
TRBJ2-5 NA TRBV7-8 TRBD2 TGTGCCAGCAGCGGCGGTGTAGCGGGAGGGGAGACCCAGTACTTC CASSGGVAGGETQYF
TRBJ2-4 NA TRBV30 NA TGTGCCTGGAGCCCCAACCGCCAGGGAATTCAGTACTTC CAWSPNRQGIQYF
TRBJ1-5 NA TRBV19 NA TGTGCCAGCCATCAGGGGTACGGTCAGCCCCAGCATTTT CASHQGYGQPQHF
TRBJ2-1 NA TRBV6-4 NA TGTGCCAGCAGTGCGTCCAGTACGTCCAATGAGCAGTTCTTC CASSASSTSNEQFF
TRBJ1-1 few TRBV19 TRBD1 TGTGCCTCTAGGTCCGGGACAGGGGTACGGAACACTGAAGCTTTCTTT CASRSGTGVRNTEAFF
TRBJ2-5 NA TRBV29-1 TRBD1 TGCAGCGCACACAGGGGCCAGCAAGAGACCCAGTACTTC CSAHRGQQETQYF
TRBJ2-1 NA TRBV29-1 TRBD1 TGCAGCGCGGGACAGGGCGGCAATGAGCAGTTCTTC CSAGQGGNEQFF
TRBJ2-2 NA TRBV11-2 TRBD1 TGTGCCAGCAGCTTAGTGCAGGGGGCGAGAAACACCGGGGAGCTGTTTTTT CASSLVQGARNTGELFF
TRBJ1-5 NA TRBV6-5 NA TGTGCCAGCAGTTACGGGCAGGCCTCTATCCAGCCCCAGCATTTT CASSYGQASIQPQHF
TRBJ2-7 NA TRBV14 NA TGTGCCAGCAGCCAGACCGAAACTCTGGGGGCCTACGAGCAGTACTTC CASSQTETLGAYEQYF
TRBJ1-3 NA TRBV18 TRBD1 TGTGCCAGCTCACCTTCGACAGGGGTAGAATCTGGAAACACCATATATTTT CASSPSTGVESGNTIYF
TRBJ2-2 NA TRBV6-1 NA TGTGCCAGCAGTGAAGCCCCTTATAGCGGGGAGCTGTTTTTT CASSEAPYSGELFF
TRBJ2-7 once TRBV18 TRBD2 TGTGCCAGCTCTCCTCCGGGGGGGGGCGCCTCGTTCCACGAGCAGTACTTC CASSPPGGGASFHEQYF
TRBJ2-7 NA TRBV7-9 TRBD1 TGTGCCAGCAGCGCCCAGGGGGCCATCTACGAGCAGTACTTC CASSAQGAIYEQYF